The 14 T cell receptor beta chains listed next were all sequenced from one sample in a study of T cells in women clearing cervical HPV infection. The assay was immunoSEQ multiplex PCR, and TCRdb's table has in-frame clones only and misses some. This sample's table has roughly 30,000 clones. Sequenced sample: blood buffy coat. The receptors were gathered from a woman between 18 and 70 years old with a cervical HPV16 infection that either progressed to CIN3+ or cleared (not recorded which).

About this clone: The CDR3 extends 3 residues past the end of the read, so its final part is completed from the germline J gene. The V gene is TRBV2, the J gene TRBJ1-2, with D hard to call. The length of the CDR3 is 14 residues. The germline V gene encodes CDR1 SNHLY and CDR2 FYNNEI. V lost 4 bases and J lost 1, with 10 bases in between. The sequenced part of the CDR3 DNA is TGTGCCAGCAGTGTAGGAAAGGGTAACTATGGC. Its protein product is CASSVGKGNYG. The whole CDR3 sequence reads CASSVGKGNYGYTF.

As regards this clone: Coverage ceases 3 residues before the CDR3 finishes, and the germline J gene fills in the end. V usage is TRBV29-1 and J usage is TRBJ2-1, with D maybe TRBD1 (5 bases). Trimming cost V 6 bases and J 0 bases, with 15 bases left between them. This CDR3 is 15 amino acids long. Germline V CDR1 and CDR2: SQVTM, ANQGSEA. The CDR3 reads CSVVRQPGSYNEQFF. The CDR3 DNA, read in part, is TGCAGCGTAGTTCGACAGCCAGGCTCCTACAATGAG.

About this clone: The read halts 3 residues ahead of the CDR3 end, with the missing end drawn from the germline J gene. The genes are TRBV6-1 and TRBJ1-4; possibly TRBD1 for D (5 bases). Germline V gene sequence: CDR1 MNHNS, CDR2 SASEGT. The CDR3 is 16 residues long. CDR3 bases read: TGTGCCAGCAGTGCAAGACTAGTGCCTGGGGCCAACGTA. Its translation is CASSARLVPGANV. The whole CDR3 sequence is CASSARLVPGANVLFF.

As concerns this clone: The read comes to an end 3 residues before the CDR3 does, leaving the germline J gene to fill in the end. The rearrangement joins TRBV5-1 to TRBJ1-6; D is perhaps TRBD1 (5 bases). Trimming shortened V by 4 bases and J by 7 bases, and 15 bases separated the two germline ends. The CDR3 runs to 15 residues. CDR1 and CDR2 from the germline V gene are SGHRS and YFSETQ. The chain's CDR3 is CASSPQGVGNSPLHF. The sequenced CDR3 bases are TGCGCCAGCAGCCCCCAAGGGGTAGGGAATTCACCC.

As regards this clone: The read ends 3 residues shy of where the CDR3 ends; the end is completed using the germline J gene. This rearrangement joins TRBV20-1 to TRBJ2-5; D unresolved. This CDR3 is built from 14 residues. The ends were cut back, 6 bases at V and 0 bases at J, with 14 bases in the middle. CDR1 DFQATT and CDR2 SNEGSKA come from the germline V gene (reference sequence). The sequenced CDR3 bases are TGCAGTGCCCTCCAGTGGGCTAACCAAGAGACC. It yields the protein CSALQWANQET. The CDR3 in its entirety is CSALQWANQETQYF.

As regards this clone: The read is 3 residues too short to cover the CDR3 end, so that end is filled in from the germline J gene. In the same sample, other DNA sequences code for this CDR3. The chain carries TRBV19 and TRBJ2-3; 10 bases agree with TRBD1. The germline V gene has CDR1 LNHDA and CDR2 SQIVND (reference sequence). This CDR3 is built from 17 residues. This CDR3 reads CASSRQGARLSNQPQYF. CDR3 bases read: TGTGCCAGTAGTCGACAGGGGGCGAGGTTAAGCAATCAGCCG.

To note about this clone: The sequenced fragment ends 3 residues before the CDR3 boundary, so the rest is inferred from the germline J gene. The chain uses TRBV7-6 and TRBJ2-3; 13 positions agree with TRBD2. CDR3 length equals 16 residues. Germline assignment: CDR1 SGHVS and CDR2 FNYEAQ. This CDR3 is CASSLGLAGVGETQYF. The sequenced part of the CDR3 DNA is TGTGCCAGCAGCCTCGGACTAGCGGGAGTGGGTGAGACG.

Remarks on this clone: The missing CDR3 end, 3 residues past where the read stops, is filled in from the germline J gene. This rearrangement joins TRBV18 to TRBJ1-2; maybe TRBD1 (5 bases). Germline V gene lookup returns CDR1 KGHSH and CDR2 LQKENI. The CDR3 is made up of 17 amino acids. The V gene lost 3 bases and the J gene lost 7 bases, with 24 bases spanning the gap. The CDR3 bases that were read are TGTGCCAGCTCACCCGATTTTACGTTGTACGGGGGTCGTGGC. Its protein is CASSPDFTLYGGRG. The CDR3 as a whole reads CASSPDFTLYGGRGYTF.

A word on this clone: The observed sequence ends 3 residues before the CDR3 terminus, with the missing tail filled in from the germline J gene. The rearrangement joins TRBV20-1 to TRBJ2-4; D gene uncertain. The CDR3 totals 14 residues. V was cut by 6 bases and J by 0 bases, with 12 bases left in between. Looked up from germline, CDR1 is DFQATT and CDR2 is SNEGSKA (reference sequence). The sequenced part of the CDR3 DNA is TGCAGTGCCCCGACACCATTAGCCAAAAACATT. Amino acid sequence: CSAPTPLAKNI. The entire CDR3 protein reads CSAPTPLAKNIQYF.

As concerns this clone: The missing CDR3 end, 3 residues past where the read stops, is filled in from the germline J gene. The genes are TRBV29-1 and TRBJ2-1; 7 bases map to TRBD2. This CDR3 is built from 14 residues. J lost 3 bases, V lost 0 bases, and 2 bases had no gene match. The germline V gene encodes CDR1 SQVTM and CDR2 ANQGSEA. The CDR3 is CSVEDTSDYNEQFF. Partial CDR3 DNA: TGCAGCGTTGAAGATACTAGCGACTACAATGAG.

To note about this clone: The missing CDR3 end, 3 residues past where the read stops, is filled in from the germline J gene. The chain has TRBV7-9 and TRBJ2-1, with D maybe TRBD2 (6 bases). From germline, CDR1 is SEHNR and CDR2 FQNEAQ (reference sequence). There are 13 residues in the CDR3. V was trimmed by 7 bases and J by 8 bases, leaving 15 bases between them. Here the CDR3 reads CASMPTGVYEQFF. Partial CDR3 DNA: TGTGCCAGCATGCCGACGGGGGTCTATGAG.

A remark on this clone: Read sequence stops 3 residues before the CDR3 end, and the germline J gene provides the missing end. The rearrangement joins TRBV7-2 to TRBJ2-4; the D gene is possibly TRBD1 (6 bases). The CDR3 is 15 amino acids. Germline-derived CDR1 and CDR2 are SGHTA and FQGNSA. The CDR3 loop reads CASSLYPTGDYGQYF. CDR3 DNA (partial): TGTGCCAGCAGCCTCTATCCGACAGGAGACTATGGT.

The DNA read from the CDR3 is TGCAGTGCTAGAGATACAGCGGGCGGACTCCCCTACGAG. It specifies CSARDTAGGLPYE. In full, the CDR3 is CSARDTAGGLPYEQYF. The chain carries TRBV20-1 and TRBJ2-7; D possibly corresponds to TRBD2 (6 bases). Sequencing ends 3 residues short of the CDR3 end; the germline J gene provides the rest. The V end lost 0 bases, the J end lost 2 bases, and 17 bases lay between the germline ends. This CDR3 contains 16 residues. Germline CDR1 and CDR2: DFQATT and SNEGSKA (reference sequence).

In the case of this clone: The CDR3 is cut off 3 residues early in the read; its end comes from the germline J gene. The chain combines TRBV19 with TRBJ2-5, with 10 bases aligning to TRBD2. This CDR3 is built from 15 residues. V shed 3 bases and J 3 bases; nucleotides not matched to a gene: 4. Per the germline V gene, CDR1 is LNHDA and CDR2 is SQIVND (reference sequence). The CDR3: CASSMASGRKETQYF. The covered CDR3 bases are TGTGCCAGTAGTATGGCTAGCGGGAGAAAAGAGACC.